The rows below give T cell receptor beta chains drawn from one sample of a study of blood T cell repertoires in COVID-19. Clones were sequenced by immunoSEQ multiplex PCR, and TCRdb holds only the in-frame ones, with some missing. The sample records approximately 120,000 clones, roughly 80% being singletons. Sequences were obtained from peripheral blood. These receptors were collected from a human donor in a cohort sampled during active COVID-19. The CDR3 runs from the conserved cysteine through the conserved F or W. D genes are given only for firm matches. The listing skips clone size in some rows; elsewhere it reads once, few, many or a size class.

>TRBV27|few|TRBJ2-7|TRBD1
CASSLRTGTYEQYF
TGTGCCAGCAGTTTAAGGACAGGGACCTACGAGCAGTACTTC
>TRBV20-1|.|TRBJ2-1|TRBD2
CSARGGDEQFF
TGCAGTGCTAGGGGGGGGGATGAGCAGTTCTTC
>TRBV9|.|TRBJ2-6|TRBD1
CASSVVGTGLGSGANVLTF
TGTGCCAGCAGCGTCGTAGGGACAGGGCTAGGTTCTGGGGCCAACGTCCTGACTTTC
>TRBV18|once|TRBJ2-7|TRBD2
CASSATSGSNEQYF
TGTGCCAGCTCAGCGACTAGCGGGAGTAACGAGCAGTACTTC
>TRBV5-1|once|TRBJ1-1|.
CASSPAGEESLKAFF
TGCGCCAGCAGCCCGGCGGGGGAGGAGTCTCTAAAAGCTTTCTTT
>TRBV27|.|TRBJ2-1|.
CASSSVSAGGNEQFF
TGTGCCAGCAGTTCCGTATCCGCCGGGGGCAATGAGCAGTTCTTC
>TRBV28|.|TRBJ1-5|TRBD1
CASSPRTGGNQPQHF
TGTGCCAGCAGTCCCAGGACAGGGGGCAATCAGCCCCAGCATTTT
>TRBV18|once|TRBJ2-3|.
CASSARVTDTQYF
TGTGCCAGCTCAGCCAGGGTCACAGATACGCAGTATTTT
>TRBV5-1|.|TRBJ1-3|.
CASSPGLSGNTIYF
TGCGCCAGCAGCCCGGGACTCTCTGGAAACACCATATATTTT
>TRBV15|.|TRBJ2-3|TRBD1
CATSKITRGFTDTQYF
TGTGCCACCAGCAAAATAACCAGGGGGTTCACAGATACGCAGTATTTT
>TRBV4-3|once|TRBJ1-6|TRBD1
CASSQTVFRGENSPLHF
TGCGCCAGCAGCCAAACAGTTTTCAGGGGGGAAAATTCACCCCTCCACTTT
>TRBV10-2|.|TRBJ1-6|.
CASKPQGNSPLHF
TGCGCCAGCAAACCCCAGGGCAATTCACCCCTCCACTTT
>TRBV30|.|TRBJ1-4|.
CAWSTTSGSVEKLFF
TGTGCCTGGAGTACCACCTCAGGGTCCGTTGAAAAACTGTTTTTT
>TRBV5-1|.|TRBJ2-5|TRBD2
CASSLALAGVETQYF
TGCGCCAGCAGCTTGGCACTAGCGGGAGTAGAGACCCAGTACTTC
>TRBV7-9|.|TRBJ1-3|.
CASSTRDSSWRNTIYF
TGTGCCAGCAGCACCCGGGACTCCTCTTGGAGAAACACCATATATTTT
>TRBV7-9|.|TRBJ1-4|TRBD1
CASSFAGGPEKLFF
TGTGCCAGCAGCTTTGCAGGGGGTCCCGAAAAACTGTTTTTT
>TRBV30|.|TRBJ2-3|.
CAWSRSADTTDTQYF
TGTGCCTGGAGTCGCTCCGCAGACACCACAGATACGCAGTATTTT
>TRBV27|.|TRBJ2-3|TRBD2
CASSLPRTSGRRPFSDTQYF
TGTGCCAGCAGTTTACCCCGGACTAGCGGGAGGCGTCCTTTCTCAGATACGCAGTATTTT
>TRBV4-3|.|TRBJ2-1|TRBD2
CASSRRESRYNEQFF
TGCGCCAGCAGCCGGCGGGAGAGCCGATACAATGAGCAGTTCTTC
>TRBV7-6|.|TRBJ2-7|.
CASSLVGRGGEQYF
TGTGCCAGCAGCTTAGTCGGGCGGGGCGGCGAGCAGTACTTC
>TRBV15|.|TRBJ2-5|.
CATSRRQLVHF
TGTGCCACCAGCAGACGACAGCTTGTGCACTTC
>TRBV10-3|.|TRBJ2-2|TRBD2
CAISESDGRAGELFF
TGTGCCATCAGTGAGTCGGACGGGAGGGCCGGGGAGCTGTTTTTT
>TRBV19|.|TRBJ2-7|TRBD1
CASSIGQGISYEQYF
TGTGCCAGTAGTATTGGACAGGGGATCTCCTACGAGCAGTACTTC
>TRBV19|.|TRBJ2-5|TRBD2
CASTWTSGPQETQYF
TGTGCCAGTACCTGGACTAGCGGACCCCAAGAGACCCAGTACTTC
>TRBV5-4|.|TRBJ1-6|TRBD1
CASSRDSHSPLHF
TGTGCCAGCAGCCGGGACAGTCATTCACCCCTCCACTTT
>TRBV27|.|TRBJ1-3|.
CASSLAGTGNTIYF
TGTGCCAGCAGTTTAGCAGGGACTGGAAACACCATATATTTT
>TRBV5-1|.|TRBJ1-3|.
CASSLAGPGGNTIYF
TGCGCCAGCAGCTTGGCAGGTCCAGGTGGAAACACCATATATTTT
>TRBV11-2|few|TRBJ2-7|TRBD2
CASSLLAGGSYEQYF
TGTGCCAGCAGCTTACTAGCGGGAGGGTCCTACGAGCAGTACTTC
>TRBV27|.|TRBJ1-1|TRBD1
CASSQGQGMNTEAFF
TGTGCCAGCAGTCAGGGACAGGGGATGAACACTGAAGCTTTCTTT
>TRBV19|.|TRBJ2-2|TRBD1
CASSTGTGNTGELFF
TGTGCCAGTAGTACCGGGACAGGGAACACCGGGGAGCTGTTTTTT
>TRBV10-2|.|TRBJ2-2|TRBD2
CASSAPGLAGVTGELFF
TGCGCCAGCAGTGCTCCGGGACTAGCGGGAGTCACCGGGGAGCTGTTTTTT
>TRBV4-1|.|TRBJ1-1|.
CASSQELGGWTGRNEAFF
TGCGCCAGCAGCCAAGAACTCGGGGGGTGGACGGGACGTAATGAAGCTTTCTTT
>TRBV6-5|.|TRBJ1-1|TRBD1
CASTRDRGQTEAFF
TGTGCCAGCACCAGGGACAGGGGGCAAACTGAAGCTTTCTTT
>TRBV7-9|few|TRBJ2-1|.
CASSSRGGRTANNEQFF
TGTGCCAGCAGCTCGAGGGGGGGCCGGACAGCGAACAATGAGCAGTTCTTC
>TRBV18|.|TRBJ2-1|TRBD2
CASSPQTSGSTNEQFF
TGTGCCAGCTCACCACAGACTAGCGGGAGTACGAATGAGCAGTTCTTC
>TRBV6-2/TRBV6-3|.|TRBJ2-4|.
CASSPKTVEVQYF
TGTGCCAGCAGTCCAAAGACAGTAGAGGTTCAGTACTTC
>TRBV28|.|TRBJ1-2|.
CASSPGHTSGGYTF
TGTGCCAGCAGTCCGGGACACACCTCCGGTGGCTACACCTTC
>TRBV6-1|.|TRBJ1-2|.
CASSEYSYGYTF
TGTGCCAGCAGTGAATACTCTTATGGCTACACCTTC
>TRBV7-7|.|TRBJ2-2|.
CASSLGRPNTGELFF
TGTGCCAGCAGCTTGGGCAGACCGAACACCGGGGAGCTGTTTTTT
>TRBV5-1|.|TRBJ1-4|.
CASSATGSTNEKLFF
TGCGCCAGCAGCGCCACAGGGTCAACTAATGAAAAACTGTTTTTT
>TRBV7-3|.|TRBJ2-7|TRBD2
CASSAIAGIGEQYF
TGTGCCAGCAGCGCCATAGCGGGAATTGGAGAGCAGTACTTC
>TRBV6-5|.|TRBJ2-1|.
CASSSHSSTNNEQFF
TGTGCCAGCAGTTCCCATTCCTCAACAAACAATGAGCAGTTCTTC
>TRBV20-1|few|TRBJ2-7|.
CSARDVYEQYF
TGCAGTGCTAGAGATGTATACGAGCAGTACTTC
>TRBV30|.|TRBJ2-7|TRBD1
CAWDRVGYEQYF
TGTGCCTGGGACAGGGTCGGGTACGAGCAGTACTTC
>TRBV3-1/TRBV3-2|.|TRBJ1-1|TRBD1
CASSHHGQGGPEAFF
TGTGCCAGCAGCCACCACGGACAGGGCGGCCCTGAAGCTTTCTTT
>TRBV28|.|TRBJ2-3|.
CASSLVSYTDTQYF
TGTGCCAGCAGTTTAGTCTCTTACACAGATACGCAGTATTTT
>TRBV18|.|TRBJ2-4|.
CASSPPYRASENIQYF
TGTGCCAGCTCACCACCGTATCGGGCTAGCGAAAACATTCAGTACTTC
>TRBV9|.|TRBJ2-1|TRBD1
CASSVNQGAYNEQFF
TGTGCCAGCAGCGTTAATCAGGGGGCCTACAATGAGCAGTTCTTC
>TRBV7-6|.|TRBJ2-3|.
CASSLAGGITDTQYF
TGTGCCAGCAGCTTAGCAGGGGGTATCACAGATACGCAGTATTTT
>TRBV6-2/TRBV6-3|.|TRBJ2-7|TRBD2
CASSALRTSGGAYEQYF
TGTGCCAGCAGCGCCCTAAGGACTAGCGGGGGTGCCTACGAGCAGTACTTC